Shown below are 9 T cell receptor beta chains from a single sample sequenced in a study of cytomegalovirus exposure and HLA in healthy donors. PCR involved 60 Vbeta and 13 Jbeta primers. Clones were sequenced by immunoSEQ multiplex PCR, and TCRdb holds only the in-frame ones, with some missing. The profile covers 60,000 to 90,000 clones, with about two thirds appearing a single time and 7.6% taken by the ten largest. Specimen: PBMCs. The receptors derive from a man aged 35 to 55 in good health and CMV-seropositive.

This clone was counted between two and nine times. The chain links TRBV2 to TRBJ1-1; no reliable D call. This CDR3 spans 12 amino acids. V was clipped by 1 base and J by 5 bases, with 5 bases between them. Germline CDR1 is SNHLY and CDR2 is FYNNEI. The chain's CDR3 is CASSEVPTEAFF. CDR3 nucleotide sequence: TGTGCCAGCAGTGAAGTTCCGACTGAAGCTTTCTTT.

This clone was detected a few times. The chain employs TRBV28 and TRBJ2-5, with TRBD1 as a possible D gene (6 bases). The CDR3 loop spans 13 amino acids. Germline values: CDR1 MDHEN, CDR2 SYDVKM. With 6 bases removed from V and 2 bases from J, the gap between germline ends came to 10 bases. CDR3 protein: CASSPGTQETQYF. The CDR3 DNA is TGTGCCAGCAGCCCCGGGACACAAGAGACCCAGTACTTC.

The rearrangement links TRBV4-2 to TRBJ1-1; no reliable D call. V lost 2 bases and J 1 base, leaving 20 bases between the germline ends. This CDR3 is built from 18 residues. Germline V gene sequence: CDR1 LGHNA, CDR2 YNFKEQ. The CDR3 here is CASSQNPAGEGWNTEAFF. CDR3 in DNA: TGTGCCAGCAGCCAAAACCCCGCGGGAGAGGGCTGGAACACTGAAGCTTTCTTT.

This chain links TRBV25-1 with TRBJ1-5; TRBD1 matches at 7 bases. Germline trimming cut 4 bases from V and 7 bases from J; bases unmatched to any gene: 4. The germline V gene encodes CDR1 MGHDK and CDR2 SYGVNS. This CDR3 has 13 residues. CDR3 residues: CASSGAGGQPQHF. CDR3 in DNA: TGTGCCAGCAGTGGGGCAGGGGGGCAGCCCCAGCATTTT.

The J gene is TRBJ2-1, the V gene TRBV6-1; 15 bases align to TRBD2. Unmatched junction bases numbered 8, after V lost 4 bases and J lost 1 base. CDR1 and CDR2 (germline): MNHNS, SASEGT. The CDR3 is made up of 19 amino acids. CDR3 residues: CASSGDGTSGRPSYNEQFF. The CDR3 DNA sequence: TGTGCCAGCAGTGGGGACGGGACTAGCGGGAGGCCATCCTACAATGAGCAGTTCTTC.

The V gene is TRBV28, the J gene TRBJ2-7; D not certain. The CDR3 contains 11 residues. CDR1 and CDR2 (germline): MDHEN, SYDVKM. The V gene lost 1 base and the J gene lost 7 bases, with 5 bases spanning the gap. This chain's CDR3 is CASSLLREQYF. For the CDR3, the DNA is TGTGCCAGCAGTTTATTGAGAGAGCAGTACTTC.

Comment on this clone: Its ends do not fully match the called genes, so a read error is possible. CDR3 sequence (DNA): TGCAGCGTTGACAAGAATGTGGGGACAGGGTTTTTCTTC. Translating gives CSVDKNVGTGFFF. The chain links TRBV29-1 to TRBJ1-2; 9 bases agree with TRBD1. CDR1 and CDR2 (germline): SQVTM, ANQGSEA. The CDR3 is made up of 13 amino acids.

The CDR3 nucleotides are TGTGCCAGCAGCCTCAGGGGGCGCGGGACCGCTTTCTTT. Protein sequence: CASSLRGRGTAFF. The rearrangement links TRBV6-5 to TRBJ1-1; 8 nucleotides match TRBD1. The V and J ends lost 6 bases and 11 bases, in that order; junction bases with no gene match: 11. The CDR3 spans 13 residues. Per the germline V gene, CDR1 is MNHEY and CDR2 is SVGAGI.

The genes are TRBV15 and TRBJ2-1; TRBD1 matches 8 bases. Germline trimming cut 3 bases from V and 2 bases from J; bases unmatched to any gene: 6. In germline, CDR1 is LNHNV, CDR2 YYDKDF (reference sequence). The CDR3 runs to 16 residues. The chain's CDR3 is CATSSPRGPTYNEQFF. The CDR3 bases are TGTGCCACCAGCAGCCCCAGGGGGCCGACCTACAATGAGCAGTTCTTC.